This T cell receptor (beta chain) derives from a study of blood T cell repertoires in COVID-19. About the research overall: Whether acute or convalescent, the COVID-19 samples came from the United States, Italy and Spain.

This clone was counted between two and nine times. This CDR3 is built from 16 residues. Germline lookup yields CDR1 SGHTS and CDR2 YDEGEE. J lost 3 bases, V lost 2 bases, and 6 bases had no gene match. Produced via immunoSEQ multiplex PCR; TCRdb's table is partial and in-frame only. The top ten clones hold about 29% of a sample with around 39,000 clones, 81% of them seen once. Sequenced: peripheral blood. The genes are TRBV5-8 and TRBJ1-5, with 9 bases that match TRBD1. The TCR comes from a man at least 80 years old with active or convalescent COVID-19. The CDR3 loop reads CASSFYRGPDNQPQHF. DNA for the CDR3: TGTGCCAGCAGCTTCTACAGGGGGCCTGACAATCAGCCCCAGCATTTT.